The 16 T cell receptor beta chains reported below all come from one sample, sequenced in a study of T cells in narcolepsy. Measured with immunoSEQ multiplex PCR; TCRdb has only the in-frame clones, and not every one. The sample has some 17,000 clones; about nine tenths are singletons. The sample consisted of memory (CD45RA-) CD4+ T cells from blood. The receptors derive from a human donor in good health.

As concerns this clone: No conserved phenylalanine or tryptophan is present at the end of the CDR3, so a read error is the likely explanation. The chain couples TRBV5-7 to TRBJ2-3; 14 nucleotides match TRBD2. TRBV5-7 is designated an ORF whose function remains uncertain. This CDR3 is built from 15 residues. V lost 3 bases, J lost 7 bases, and 4 bases stayed unmatched. The CDR3 loop is CASSSRTSGRNTQYS. CDR3 bases: TGTGCCAGCAGCTCCAGGACTAGCGGGAGGAATACGCAGTATTCT.

This sequence joins TRBV2 and TRBJ2-2, with D hard to call. The CDR3 is 14 residues long. Germline CDR1 SNHLY, CDR2 FYNNEI. V lost 3 bases and J lost 0, with 5 bases in between. CDR3 sequence (DNA): TGTGCCAGCAGTGATAACGCGAACACCGGGGAGCTGTTTTTT. It encodes CASSDNANTGELFF.

The chain couples TRBV5-6 to TRBJ1-2; weak D call: TRBD1 (6 bases). V gave up 4 bases and J gave up 4 bases, with 14 bases separating them. The CDR3 is 14 residues long. Germline CDR1 is SGHDT and CDR2 is YYEEEE. In nucleotides, the CDR3 is TGTGCCAGCAGCCCTGGACAGCCTATCTATGGCTACACCTTC. Its protein product is CASSPGQPIYGYTF.

The CDR3 reads CASRTGQNYGYTF. The DNA of the CDR3 is TGTGCCAGCAGAACGGGACAGAACTATGGCTACACCTTC. The chain combines TRBV2 with TRBJ1-2; 7 bases fit TRBD1. The CDR3 totals 13 residues. V gave up 6 bases and J gave up 2 bases; unmatched junction bases: 3. Germline lookup yields CDR1 SNHLY and CDR2 FYNNEI.

The CDR3 nucleotides are TGCAGCGTTGAAAAAGGGGGCGAGCAGTACTTC. It yields the protein CSVEKGGEQYF. V and J are TRBV29-1 and TRBJ2-7; D possibly corresponds to TRBD1 (6 bases). The CDR3 has 11 residues. Deletions cut 2 bases from V and 6 bases from J, with 8 bases between. CDR1 and CDR2 (germline): SQVTM, ANQGSEA.

The rearrangement uses TRBV6-1 and TRBJ2-3; 7 bases map to TRBD2. V lost 6 bases to trimming and J lost 2 bases; unmatched junction nucleotides: 8. The CDR3 is made up of 15 amino acids. Per the germline V gene, CDR1 is MNHNS and CDR2 is SASEGT. The CDR3 region has the DNA TGTGCCAGCAGAGTCGGGAGGACCAACACAGATACGCAGTATTTT. Protein sequence: CASRVGRTNTDTQYF.

V and J are TRBV5-6 and TRBJ2-5, with 10 bases aligning to TRBD1. The CDR3 consists of 16 residues. Germline lookup yields CDR1 SGHDT and CDR2 YYEEEE. V dropped 2 bases and J dropped 3; count of bases not matched to a gene: 7. The CDR3, as DNA: TGTGCCAGCAGCTTACTCCCGACAGGGGGCGAAGAGACCCAGTACTTC. Protein sequence: CASSLLPTGGEETQYF.

A remark on this clone: The junction differs from germline at one of its ends, possibly a read error. The chain joins TRBV5-1 to TRBJ2-5; 9 positions agree with TRBD2. This CDR3 has 15 amino acids. Germline CDR1 SGHRS, CDR2 YFSETQ. Written as DNA, the CDR3 is TGCGCCAGCATCTTGGGGACTAGCTCTCGAGAGACCCAGTACTTC. It codes for CASILGTSSRETQYF.

This clone was observed a single time. This rearrangement joins TRBV9 to TRBJ2-3; perhaps TRBD1 as D (5 bases). This CDR3 region has 14 residues. Trimming shortened V by 3 bases and J by 6 bases, and 14 bases separated the two germline ends. From germline, CDR1 is SGDLS and CDR2 YYNGEE. The CDR3 region is CASSGRVSDDTQYF. CDR3 coding DNA: TGTGCCAGCAGCGGCAGGGTGAGCGATGATACGCAGTATTTT.

CDR3 sequence (DNA): TGTGCCAGCAGCCGCGGGAACTACGAGCAGTACTTC. Protein product: CASSRGNYEQYF. The rearrangement links TRBV7-9 to TRBJ2-7; D may be TRBD2 (6 bases). Germline V gives CDR1 SEHNR, CDR2 FQNEAQ (reference sequence). The CDR3 loop spans 12 amino acids. V was shortened by 5 bases and J by 3 bases, with 8 bases between the two germline ends.

V is TRBV7-2 and J is TRBJ2-7; D remains unclear. CDR3 length equals 13 residues. The V and J ends lost 3 bases and 7 bases respectively, with 13 bases between them. Germline V gene data show CDR1 as SGHTA and CDR2 as FQGNSA. The CDR3 spells CASSFGRFGEQYF. For the CDR3, the DNA is TGTGCCAGCAGCTTCGGGCGATTCGGGGAGCAGTACTTC. The whole variable domain, remainder taken from reference TRBV7-2 and TRBJ2-7, is GAGVSQSPSNKVTEKGKDVELRCDPISGHTALYWYRQSLGQGLEFLIYFQGNSAPDKSGLPSDRFSAERTGGSVSTLTIQRTQQEDSAVYLCASSFGRFGEQYFGPGTRLTVT.

The chain links TRBV27 to TRBJ1-5; 9 bases align to TRBD1. V lost 3 bases to trimming and J lost 3 bases; unmatched junction nucleotides: 6. The germline CDR1 and CDR2 sequences are MNHEY and SMNVEV (reference sequence). The CDR3 covers 16 residues. Written as DNA, the CDR3 is TGTGCCAGCAGTTTCTCGGGACAGGGTGTCAATCAGCCCCAGCATTTT. Translating it yields CASSFSGQGVNQPQHF.

The chain employs TRBV13 and TRBJ2-7; 9 positions match TRBD2. CDR1 and CDR2 (germline): PRHDT, FYEKMQ (reference sequence). The CDR3 loop spans 14 amino acids. The trim removed 3 bases at V and 2 bases at J, leaving 2 bases unmatched. As DNA, the CDR3 is TGTGCCAGCAGCTTTAGCGGGGGAGCCTACGAGCAGTACTTC. Protein: CASSFSGGAYEQYF. Based on the CDR3 plus reference TRBV13 and TRBJ2-7, the full variable domain is AAGVIQSPRHLIKEKRETATLKCYPIPRHDTVYWYQQGPGQDPQFLISFYEKMQSDKGSIPDRFSAQQFSDYHSELNMSSLELGDSALYFCASSFSGGAYEQYFGPGTRLTVT.

This rearrangement joins TRBV11-3 to TRBJ1-1; D is uncertain. Germline loops: CDR1 SGHNT, CDR2 YENEEA. V lost 5 bases to trimming and J lost 6 bases, with 16 bases between them. CDR3 length: 14 amino acids. The CDR3 sequence is CASSLREGSAEAFF. As DNA, the CDR3 is TGTGCCAGCAGCCTGAGGGAAGGGAGTGCTGAAGCTTTCTTT.

This chain uses TRBV7-6 with TRBJ1-2, with TRBD1 matching 7 bases. J lost 6 bases, V lost 1 base, and 2 bases had no gene match. Per germline, CDR1 SGHVS and CDR2 FNYEAQ. This CDR3 contains 13 residues. CDR3 bases: TGTGCCAGCAGCTTAGGAGGGGGCGATGGCTACACCTTC. It encodes CASSLGGGDGYTF.

Comments on this clone: One junction end does not reproduce the germline sequence, and a read error may be involved. The J gene is TRBJ2-1, the V gene TRBV5-1, with D uncertain. The CDR3 sequence is 14 residues long. Germline CDR1 reads SGHRS; CDR2 reads YFSETQ. CDR3 in amino acids: CASSLDQVYNKQFF. In DNA form, the CDR3 reads TGCGCCAGCAGCTTGGACCAGGTCTACAATAAGCAGTTCTTC.